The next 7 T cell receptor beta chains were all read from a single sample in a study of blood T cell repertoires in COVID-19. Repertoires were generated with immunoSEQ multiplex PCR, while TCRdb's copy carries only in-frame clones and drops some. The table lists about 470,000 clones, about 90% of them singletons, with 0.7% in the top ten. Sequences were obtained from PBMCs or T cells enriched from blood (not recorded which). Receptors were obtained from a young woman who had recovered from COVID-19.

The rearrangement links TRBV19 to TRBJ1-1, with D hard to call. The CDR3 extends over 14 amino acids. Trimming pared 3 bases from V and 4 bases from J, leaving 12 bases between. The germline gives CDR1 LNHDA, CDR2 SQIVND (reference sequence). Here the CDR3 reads CASSIIFSGTEAFF. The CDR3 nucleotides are TGTGCCAGTAGTATTATATTTAGCGGCACTGAAGCTTTCTTT. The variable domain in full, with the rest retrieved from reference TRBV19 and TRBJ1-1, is DGGITQSPKYLFRKEGQNVTLSCEQNLNHDAMYWYRQDPGQGLRLIYYSQIVNDFQKGDIAEGYSVSREKKESFPLTVTSAQKNPTAFYLCASSIIFSGTEAFFGQGTRLTVV.

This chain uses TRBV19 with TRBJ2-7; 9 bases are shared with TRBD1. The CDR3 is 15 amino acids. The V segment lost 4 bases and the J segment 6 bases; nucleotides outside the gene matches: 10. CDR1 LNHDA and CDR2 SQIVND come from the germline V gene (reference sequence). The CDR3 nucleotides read TGTGCCAGTAGTACGATCCGGACAGGGGAGGTCGAGCAGTACTTC. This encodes CASSTIRTGEVEQYF.

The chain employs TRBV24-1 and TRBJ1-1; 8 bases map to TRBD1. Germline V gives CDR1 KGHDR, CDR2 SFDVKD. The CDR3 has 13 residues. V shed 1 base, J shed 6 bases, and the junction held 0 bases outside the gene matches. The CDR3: CATSDLQGAEAFF. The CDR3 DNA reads TGTGCCACCAGTGATTTACAGGGGGCTGAAGCTTTCTTT.

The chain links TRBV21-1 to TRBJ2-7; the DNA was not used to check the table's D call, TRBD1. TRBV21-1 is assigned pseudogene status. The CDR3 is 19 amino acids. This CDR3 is CASSIPGQATLNRSYEQYF. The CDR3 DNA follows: TGTGCCAGCAGCATCCCGGGACAGGCCACTTTAAACCGTTCCTACGAGCAGTACTTC.

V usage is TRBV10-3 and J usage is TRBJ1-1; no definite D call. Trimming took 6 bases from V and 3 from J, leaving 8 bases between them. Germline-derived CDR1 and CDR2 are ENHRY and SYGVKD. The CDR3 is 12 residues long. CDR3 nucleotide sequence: TGTGCCATCAGCGCGGGAGACACTGAAGCTTTCTTT. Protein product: CAISAGDTEAFF.

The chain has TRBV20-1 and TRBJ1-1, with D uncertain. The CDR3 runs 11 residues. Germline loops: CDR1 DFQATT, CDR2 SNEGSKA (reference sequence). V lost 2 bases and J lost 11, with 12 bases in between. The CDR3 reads CSARPRDGAFF. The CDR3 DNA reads TGCAGTGCTAGACCGAGGGATGGTGCTTTCTTT.

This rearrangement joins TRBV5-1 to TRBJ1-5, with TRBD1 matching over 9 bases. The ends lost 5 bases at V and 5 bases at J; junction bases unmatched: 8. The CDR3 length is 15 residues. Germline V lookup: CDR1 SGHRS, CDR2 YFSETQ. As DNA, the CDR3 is TGCGCCAGCAGGCGAGATACAGGGGGCGATCAGCCCCAGCATTTT. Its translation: CASRRDTGGDQPQHF.